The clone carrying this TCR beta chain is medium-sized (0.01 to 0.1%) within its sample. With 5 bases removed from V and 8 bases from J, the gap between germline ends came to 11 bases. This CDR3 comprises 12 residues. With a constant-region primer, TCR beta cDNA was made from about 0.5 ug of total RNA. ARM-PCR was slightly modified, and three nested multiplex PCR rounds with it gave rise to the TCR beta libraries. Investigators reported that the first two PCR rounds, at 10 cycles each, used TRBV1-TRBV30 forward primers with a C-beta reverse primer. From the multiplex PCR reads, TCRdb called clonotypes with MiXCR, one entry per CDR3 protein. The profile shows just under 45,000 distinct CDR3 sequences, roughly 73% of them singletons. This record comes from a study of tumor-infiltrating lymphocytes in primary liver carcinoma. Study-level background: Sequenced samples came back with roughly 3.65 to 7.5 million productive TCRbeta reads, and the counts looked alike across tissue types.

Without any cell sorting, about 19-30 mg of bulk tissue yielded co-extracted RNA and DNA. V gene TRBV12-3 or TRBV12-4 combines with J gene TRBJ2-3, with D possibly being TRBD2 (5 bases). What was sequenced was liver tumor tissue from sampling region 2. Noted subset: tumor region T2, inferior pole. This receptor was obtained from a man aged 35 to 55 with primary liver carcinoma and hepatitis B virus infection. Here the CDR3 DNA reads TGTGCCAGCAGTCCCTCCGGAGGTACGCAGTATTTT. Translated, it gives CASSPSGGTQYF.